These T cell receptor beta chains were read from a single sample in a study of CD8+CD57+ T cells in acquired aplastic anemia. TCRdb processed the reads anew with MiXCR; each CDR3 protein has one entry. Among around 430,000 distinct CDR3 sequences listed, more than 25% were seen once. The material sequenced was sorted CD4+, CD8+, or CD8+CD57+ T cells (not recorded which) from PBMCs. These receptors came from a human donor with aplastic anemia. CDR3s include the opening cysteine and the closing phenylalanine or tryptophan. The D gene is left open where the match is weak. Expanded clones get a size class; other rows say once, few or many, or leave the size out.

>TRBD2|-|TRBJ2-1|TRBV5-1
CASSPGLDRNEQFF
TGCGCCAGCAGCCCAGGACTAGACCGCAATGAGCAGTTCTTC
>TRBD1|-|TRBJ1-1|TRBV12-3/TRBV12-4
CASSYSTGGTEAFF
TGTGCCAGCAGTTACTCGACAGGGGGCACTGAAGCCTTCTTT
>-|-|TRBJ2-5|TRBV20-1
CSARDVKALGTQETQYF
TGCAGTGCTAGAGATGTGAAGGCCCTAGGGACCCAAGAGACCCAGTACTTC
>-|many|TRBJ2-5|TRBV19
CASSIDQQQETQYF
TGTGCCAGTAGTATAGATCAACAGCAAGAGACCCAGTACTTC
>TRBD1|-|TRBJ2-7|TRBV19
CASSGTGRLYEQYF
TGTGCCAGTTCCGGGACAGGGCGCCTCTACGAGCAGTACTTC
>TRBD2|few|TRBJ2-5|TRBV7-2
CANSLSGGAWETQYF
TGTGCCAACAGCTTGAGCGGGGGGGCCTGGGAGACCCAGTACTTC
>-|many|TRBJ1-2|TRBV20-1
CSASEGAYGYTF
TGCAGTGCCAGCGAAGGGGCCTATGGCTACACCTTC
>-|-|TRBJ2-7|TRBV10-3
CAISGEVAYEQYF
TGTGCCATCAGTGGTGAGGTTGCCTACGAGCAGTACTTC
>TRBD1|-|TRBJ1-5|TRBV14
CASGTGDAQPQHF
TGTGCCAGTGGGACAGGGGATGCTCAGCCCCAGCATTTT
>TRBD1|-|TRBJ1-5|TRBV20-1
CSAREHTGGNQPQHF
TGCAGTGCTAGAGAACACACAGGGGGCAATCAGCCCCAGCATTTT
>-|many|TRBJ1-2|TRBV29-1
CSVGDILGYGYTF
TGCAGCGTTGGAGACATTCTGGGCTATGGCTACACCTTC
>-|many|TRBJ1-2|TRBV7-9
CASSLLKGVGYGYTF
TGTGCCAGCAGCTTACTAAAAGGGGTCGGCTATGGCTACACCTTC
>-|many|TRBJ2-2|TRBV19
CARGHEITGELFF
TGTGCCAGGGGACACGAAATCACCGGGGAGCTGTTTTTT
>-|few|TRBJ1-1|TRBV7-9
CASSPSVGSGTEAFF
TGTGCCAGCAGCCCCTCGGTTGGTAGCGGAACTGAAGCTTTCTTT
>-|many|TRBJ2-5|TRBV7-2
CASSPGRLETQYF
TGTGCCAGCAGCCCGGGGCGCCTTGAGACCCAGTACTTC
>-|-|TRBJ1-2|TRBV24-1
CATSDPWGGEDYGYTF
TGTGCCACCAGTGATCCCTGGGGCGGAGAGGACTATGGCTACACCTTC
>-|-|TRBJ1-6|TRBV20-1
CSASFGWVAGMDSPLHF
TGCAGTGCTAGTTTCGGGTGGGTAGCGGGCATGGATTCACCTCTCCACTTT
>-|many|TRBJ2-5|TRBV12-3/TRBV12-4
CASSQTEQETQYF
TGTGCCAGCAGTCAGACGGAGCAAGAGACCCAGTACTTC
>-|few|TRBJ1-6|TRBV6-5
CASRNPSSYNSPLHF
TGTGCCAGCAGAAACCCGAGCTCCTATAATTCACCCCTCCACTTT
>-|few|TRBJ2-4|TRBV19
CAWSVQSAKNIQYF
TGTGCCTGGAGTGTACAGTCGGCCAAAAACATTCAGTACTTC
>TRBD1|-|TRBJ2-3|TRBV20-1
CSARVAGQGDPDTQYF
TGCAGTGCTAGAGTCGCGGGACAGGGTGACCCAGATACGCAGTATTTT
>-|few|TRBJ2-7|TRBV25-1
CASSPDFRVHEQYF
TGTGCCAGCAGCCCAGATTTCAGGGTCCACGAGCAGTACTTC
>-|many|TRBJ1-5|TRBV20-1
CSAKGSTDSNQPQHF
TGCAGTGCCAAGGGCAGTACCGATAGCAATCAGCCCCAGCATTTT
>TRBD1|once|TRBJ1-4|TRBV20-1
CSARETGGTNEKLFF
TGCAGTGCTAGAGAAACAGGGGGCACTAATGAAAAACTGTTTTTT
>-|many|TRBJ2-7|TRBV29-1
CSFRDNYEQYF
TGCAGCTTCCGAGATAACTACGAGCAGTACTTC
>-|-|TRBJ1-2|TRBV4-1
CASSRDTDSYGYTF
TGCGCCAGCAGCCGGGACACGGACTCCTATGGCTACACCTTC
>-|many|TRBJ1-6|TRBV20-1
CSARVPGINSPLHF
TGCAGTGCTAGAGTTCCAGGGATCAATTCACCCCTCCACTTT
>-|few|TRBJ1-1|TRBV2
CASSPLPGIQLSGTEAFF
TGTGCCAGCAGCCCCCTTCCGGGGATACAGCTATCGGGAACTGAAGCTTTCTTT
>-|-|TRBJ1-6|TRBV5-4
CASSFEREGSPLHF
TGTGCCAGCAGCTTCGAACGGGAGGGTTCACCCCTCCACTTT
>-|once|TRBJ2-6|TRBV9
CASSTWTGPGANVLTF
TGTGCCAGCAGCACCTGGACGGGCCCTGGGGCCAACGTCCTGACTTTC
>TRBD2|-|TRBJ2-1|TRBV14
CASSQTGTSVYNEQFF
TGTGCCAGCAGCCAAACCGGGACTAGCGTATACAATGAGCAGTTCTTC
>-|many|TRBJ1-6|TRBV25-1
CASTQDSGLHNSPLHF
TGTGCCAGCACCCAGGATAGCGGACTCCATAATTCACCCCTCCACTTT
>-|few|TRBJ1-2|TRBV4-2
CASSQDIAKANYGYTF
TGTGCCAGCAGCCAAGATATCGCCAAAGCTAACTATGGCTACACCTTC
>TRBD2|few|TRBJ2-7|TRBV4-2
CASSRGGSQYEQYF
TGTGCCAGCAGCCGTGGCGGGAGTCAGTACGAGCAGTACTTC
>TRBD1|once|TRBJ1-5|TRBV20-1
CSASIGQVGQPQHF
TGCAGTGCCAGCATAGGACAGGTCGGTCAGCCCCAGCATTTT
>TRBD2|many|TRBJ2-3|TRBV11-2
CASSFNRGGAGDTQYF
TGTGCCAGCAGCTTCAATCGCGGGGGGGCCGGGGATACGCAGTATTTT
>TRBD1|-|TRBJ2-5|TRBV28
CATHEGAVGETQYF
TGTGCCACGCATGAGGGGGCTGTGGGAGAGACCCAGTACTTC
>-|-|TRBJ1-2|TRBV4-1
CASSPETPPYGYTF
TGCGCCAGCAGTCCAGAGACCCCACCCTATGGCTACACCTTC
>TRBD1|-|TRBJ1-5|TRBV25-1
CASSPGTGISQPQHF
TGTGCCAGCAGCCCCGGGACAGGGATCTCTCAGCCCCAGCATTTT
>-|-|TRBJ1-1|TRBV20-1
CSARALGLAAFF
TGCAGTGCTAGAGCGTTGGGGTTGGCGGCTTTCTTT
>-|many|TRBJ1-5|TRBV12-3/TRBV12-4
CASSRDTYQPQHF
TGTGCCAGCAGCCGGGACACCTATCAGCCCCAGCATTTT
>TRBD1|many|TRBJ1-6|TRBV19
CASSGGTGGNSPLHF
TGTGCCAGTAGTGGCGGGACAGGGGGTAATTCACCCCTCCACTTT
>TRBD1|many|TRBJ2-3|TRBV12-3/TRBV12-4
CASSLGQGVDTQYF
TGTGCCAGCAGTTTGGGACAGGGGGTCGATACGCAGTATTTT
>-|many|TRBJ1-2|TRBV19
CASSLDGRVRNGYTF
TGTGCCAGTAGTTTGGATGGGAGGGTTCGGAATGGCTACACCTTC
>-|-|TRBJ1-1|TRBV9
CASNIIQENTEAFF
TGTGCCAGCAACATAATACAGGAGAACACTGAAGCTTTCTTT
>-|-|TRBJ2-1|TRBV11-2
CASSSPQIHEQFF
TGTGCCAGCAGCTCCCCTCAAATCCATGAGCAGTTCTTC
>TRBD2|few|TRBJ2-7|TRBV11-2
CASSLVLAGNEQYF
TGTGCCAGCAGCTTAGTTCTAGCGGGCAACGAGCAGTACTTC
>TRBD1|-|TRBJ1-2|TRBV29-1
CRGQPDNYGYTF
TGCAGGGGACAGCCAGATAACTATGGCTACACCTTC
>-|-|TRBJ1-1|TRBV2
CASSEAPAGYEAFF
TGTGCCAGCAGTGAAGCGCCGGCGGGATATGAAGCTTTCTTT
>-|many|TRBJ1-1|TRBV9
CASSAVGSTEAFF
TGTGCCAGCAGCGCAGTTGGAAGCACTGAAGCTTTCTTT
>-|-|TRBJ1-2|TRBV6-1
CASSDPDYGYTF
TGTGCCAGCAGTGACCCGGACTATGGCTACACCTTC
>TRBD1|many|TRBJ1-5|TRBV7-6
CASRLDRDRVDWPQHF
TGTGCCAGCAGACTCGACCGGGACAGGGTTGATTGGCCCCAGCATTTT
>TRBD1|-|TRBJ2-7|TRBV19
CASHRTGDYEQYF
TGTGCCAGCCATAGGACAGGGGACTACGAGCAGTACTTC
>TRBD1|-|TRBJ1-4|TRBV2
CASSGRTGGVNEKLFF
TGTGCCAGCAGTGGACGGACAGGGGGGGTTAATGAAAAACTGTTTTTT
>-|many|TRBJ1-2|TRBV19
CASSIQGYGYTF
TGTGCCAGTAGTATTCAGGGCTATGGCTACACCTTC
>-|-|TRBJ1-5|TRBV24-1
CATSTGFGGPNQPQHF
TGTGCCACCAGTACTGGTTTCGGGGGGCCCAATCAGCCCCAGCATTTT
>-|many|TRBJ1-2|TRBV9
CASSVGGGVGDYGYTF
TGTGCCAGCAGCGTAGGTGGGGGGGTAGGCGACTATGGCTACACCTTC
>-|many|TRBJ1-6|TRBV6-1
CASSAMTASPLHF
TGTGCCAGCAGTGCCATGACAGCATCACCCCTCCACTTT
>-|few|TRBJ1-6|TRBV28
CASSLSADDSPLHF
TGTGCCAGCAGTTTATCGGCCGATGATTCACCCCTCCACTTT